These T cell receptor beta chains were read from a single sample in a study of cytomegalovirus exposure and HLA in healthy donors. Clones were sequenced by immunoSEQ multiplex PCR, and TCRdb holds only the in-frame ones, with some missing. This sample carries tens of thousands of clones, with about 2.9% going to the ten biggest clones. Sequenced sample: PBMCs. These receptors were obtained from a man between 40 and 49 years old in good health and CMV-seronegative. The CDR3 runs from the conserved cysteine through the conserved F or W. Each record gives: V gene, CDR3 protein.

V gene: TRBV6-5; CDR3 protein: CASSRTSGNTGELFF
V gene: TRBV18; CDR3 protein: CASSLSRGYEQYF
V gene: TRBV5-1; CDR3 protein: CASSPQGARGYTF
V gene: TRBV6-1; CDR3 protein: CASSQTGTAYEQYF
V gene: TRBV6-1; CDR3 protein: CASSEDRRYGYTF
V gene: TRBV6-6; CDR3 protein: CASSADYQDSPLHF
V gene: TRBV4-2; CDR3 protein: CASGRGQSDSPLHF
V gene: TRBV5-1; CDR3 protein: CASSWAGVAKNIQYF
V gene: TRBV19; CDR3 protein: CASSIGQGVTDTQYF
V gene: TRBV4-2; CDR3 protein: CASSQGLAGATGELFF
V gene: TRBV5-1; CDR3 protein: CASSSDRLSTDTQYF
V gene: TRBV7-2; CDR3 protein: CASSRGDRNYGYTF
V gene: TRBV10-3; CDR3 protein: CAISDGGRGADTQYF
V gene: TRBV2; CDR3 protein: CASSGLAGGYQETQYF
V gene: TRBV2; CDR3 protein: CASRAGTGNEKLFF
V gene: TRBV9; CDR3 protein: CASSVGTGIGYTF
V gene: TRBV6-5; CDR3 protein: CASKEGQETQYF
V gene: TRBV4-1; CDR3 protein: CASSQLTSGVNEQFF
V gene: TRBV5-1; CDR3 protein: CASSSGVTTNEKLFF
V gene: TRBV28; CDR3 protein: CASRPGTANGEAFF
V gene: TRBV6-5; CDR3 protein: CASSTARDKNTEAFF
V gene: TRBV4-2; CDR3 protein: CASSQGTQNSYEQYF
V gene: TRBV5-4; CDR3 protein: CASSLLQGGGNTIYF
V gene: TRBV2; CDR3 protein: CASSAGQGFGETQYF
V gene: TRBV19; CDR3 protein: CASSMNWGRRDSPLHF
V gene: TRBV6-1; CDR3 protein: CASREGTGGYQPQHF
V gene: TRBV6-1; CDR3 protein: CASSKEQGSNQPQHF
V gene: TRBV6-5; CDR3 protein: CASSQGPNTEAFF
V gene: TRBV11-3; CDR3 protein: CASSRTSGLSDTQYF
V gene: TRBV4-2; CDR3 protein: CASSPRSGDGYIF
V gene: TRBV2; CDR3 protein: CASSETGRGQPQHF
V gene: TRBV4-1; CDR3 protein: CASSQVFQLNEQYF
V gene: TRBV11-3; CDR3 protein: CASSFGQGVYEQYF
V gene: TRBV28; CDR3 protein: CASSAEGRAEKLFF
V gene: TRBV18; CDR3 protein: CASSPGIRQLNTEAFF
V gene: TRBV7-9; CDR3 protein: CASSFSLYGYTF
V gene: TRBV28; CDR3 protein: CASSYANEQFF
V gene: TRBV21-1; CDR3 protein: CASIHRASGWVDTQYF
V gene: TRBV27; CDR3 protein: CASSPGSSGNTIYF
V gene: TRBV5-3; CDR3 protein: CAGGSREDYGYTF
V gene: TRBV2; CDR3 protein: CASRSTAGYGSYEQYF
V gene: TRBV6-1; CDR3 protein: CAILQGGISYEQYF
V gene: TRBV6-1; CDR3 protein: CASISSGGAGELFF